This TCR beta chain came from a study of T-cell memory formation after mild COVID-19. A few counts support this clonotype. Constant-segment-primed 5'RACE gave TCR alpha and TCR beta cDNA libraries with sample barcodes and UMIs. TCRdb reanalysed the 5' RACE reads using MiXCR and keeps one entry per CDR3 protein. The profile shows just under 550,000 distinct CDR3 sequences, approximately 20% of them singletons. The source of this sequence is an adult woman who had mild COVID-19 (a few samples of this study predate the infection). Cell type and time point are not known. What was sequenced was PBMCs or a T cell subset sorted from them (not recorded which).

The CDR3 loop reads CSASDRGVADTQYF. DNA of the CDR3: TGCAGTGCTAGTGACCGGGGGGTTGCAGATACGCAGTATTTT. The V and J genes are TRBV20-1 and TRBJ2-3; 7 bases fit TRBD2. Germline V lookup: CDR1 DFQATT, CDR2 SNEGSKA (reference sequence). V dropped 3 bases and J dropped 4; count of bases not matched to a gene: 7. The CDR3 contains 14 residues.